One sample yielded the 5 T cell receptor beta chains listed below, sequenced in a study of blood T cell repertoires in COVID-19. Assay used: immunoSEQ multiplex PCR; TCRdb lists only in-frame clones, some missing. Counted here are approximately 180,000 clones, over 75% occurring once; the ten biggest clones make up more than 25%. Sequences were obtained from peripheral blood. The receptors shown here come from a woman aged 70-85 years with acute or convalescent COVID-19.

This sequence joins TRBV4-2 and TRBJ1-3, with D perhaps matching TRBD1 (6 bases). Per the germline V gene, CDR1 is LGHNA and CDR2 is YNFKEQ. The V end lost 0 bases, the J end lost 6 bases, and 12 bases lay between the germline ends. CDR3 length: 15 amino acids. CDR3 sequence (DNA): TGTGCCAGCAGCCAAGATTGGGGGCGTGAAAACACCATATATTTT. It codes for CASSQDWGRENTIYF.

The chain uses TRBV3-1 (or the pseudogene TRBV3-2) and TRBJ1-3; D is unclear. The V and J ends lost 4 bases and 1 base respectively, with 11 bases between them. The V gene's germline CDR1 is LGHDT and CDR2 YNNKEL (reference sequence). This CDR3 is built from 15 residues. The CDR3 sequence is CASSRALRSGNTIYF. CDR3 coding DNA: TGTGCCAGCAGCCGGGCCCTTAGGTCTGGAAACACCATATATTTT.

CDR3 bases: TGCAGCGTTGGAGCGGGAGTGGGGGAGACCCAGTACTTC. The encoded protein is CSVGAGVGETQYF. The V call is TRBV29-1, the J call TRBJ2-5, with 8 bases lining up with TRBD2. J lost 5 bases, V lost 4 bases, and 6 bases had no gene match. Germline-derived CDR1 and CDR2 are SQVTM and ANQGSEA. The length of the CDR3 is 13 residues.

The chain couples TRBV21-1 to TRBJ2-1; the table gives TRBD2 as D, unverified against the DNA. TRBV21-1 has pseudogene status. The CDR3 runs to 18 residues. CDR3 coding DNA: TGTGCCAGCAGCAATAGGGGATCCATGAGCGGGAGTTCACCGGAGCAGTTCTTC. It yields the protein CASSNRGSMSGSSPEQFF.

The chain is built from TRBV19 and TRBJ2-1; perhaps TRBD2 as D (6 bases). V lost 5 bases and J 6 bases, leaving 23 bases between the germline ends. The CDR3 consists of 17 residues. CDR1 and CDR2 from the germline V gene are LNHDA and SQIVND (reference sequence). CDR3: CASSPQPLTSYLNEQFF. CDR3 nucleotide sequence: TGTGCCAGTAGTCCTCAACCCCTGACTAGTTATCTCAATGAGCAGTTCTTC.